The 2 T cell receptor beta chains reported below all come from one sample, sequenced in a study of blood T cell repertoires in COVID-19. Produced via immunoSEQ multiplex PCR; TCRdb's table is partial and in-frame only. The repertoire has 270,000 or so clones, roughly 90% of them found once; the top ten carry approximately 2.1%. Material for sequencing was peripheral blood. The source is a woman aged 55-75 years with COVID-19, enrolled during active disease.

The chain carries TRBV6-2 or TRBV6-3 and TRBJ1-6; possibly TRBD1 for D (5 bases). This CDR3 has 14 amino acids. The V and J ends lost 0 bases and 15 bases respectively, with 15 bases between them. Germline CDR1 is MNHEY and CDR2 is SVGEGT. CDR3 coding DNA: TGTGCCAGCAGTTACTCGAGCCAGGGAAGGCTCCTCCACTTT. Its translation is CASSYSSQGRLLHF.

This clone occurred once. The CDR3 DNA is TGCGCCAGCAGCCAAGTAAAACTAGCGGGACCCAATGAGCAGTTCTTC. Amino acids: CASSQVKLAGPNEQFF. The chain is built from TRBV4-1 and TRBJ2-1; TRBD2 aligns across 10 bases. This CDR3 has 16 residues. Germline loops: CDR1 MGHRA, CDR2 YSYEKL. V shed 1 base and J 6 bases; nucleotides not matched to a gene: 6.